This T cell receptor beta chain is drawn from a study of OX40 agonist ivuxolimab in advanced cancers. Remarks on this clone: Its antigen remains unidentified.

Peripheral blood came from all dose cohorts at three timepoints. Repertoires were generated with immunoSEQ multiplex PCR, while TCRdb's copy carries only in-frame clones and drops some. Found here are about 66,000 clones, approximately 81% of them singletons; the top ten hold about 0.68%. Germline values: CDR1 LNHDA, CDR2 SQIVND (reference sequence). Trimming cost V 8 bases and J 2 bases; bases outside gene matches: 5. This CDR3 is built from 15 residues. General study points: CD4+ and CD8+ T cells in blood underwent clonal expansion by week 6 at 0.1 to 3.0 mg/kg. Averaged across samples, CD8+ T cells carried more expanded clones than CD4+ did. Low normalized T-cell clonal expansion was additionally recorded for some nonresponders.

Sample: CD4+ or CD8+ T cells sorted from blood, taken in a trial of the OX40 agonist ivuxolimab. This receptor was obtained from an adult with an advanced solid tumor such as melanoma, head and neck, liver or kidney cancer. V is TRBV19 and J is TRBJ1-4; the match to TRBD1 covers 10 bases. The DNA for the CDR3 is TGTGCCAGTCAGCCGGACAGGGGGACTAATGAAAAACTGTTTTTT. Its protein is CASQPDRGTNEKLFF.